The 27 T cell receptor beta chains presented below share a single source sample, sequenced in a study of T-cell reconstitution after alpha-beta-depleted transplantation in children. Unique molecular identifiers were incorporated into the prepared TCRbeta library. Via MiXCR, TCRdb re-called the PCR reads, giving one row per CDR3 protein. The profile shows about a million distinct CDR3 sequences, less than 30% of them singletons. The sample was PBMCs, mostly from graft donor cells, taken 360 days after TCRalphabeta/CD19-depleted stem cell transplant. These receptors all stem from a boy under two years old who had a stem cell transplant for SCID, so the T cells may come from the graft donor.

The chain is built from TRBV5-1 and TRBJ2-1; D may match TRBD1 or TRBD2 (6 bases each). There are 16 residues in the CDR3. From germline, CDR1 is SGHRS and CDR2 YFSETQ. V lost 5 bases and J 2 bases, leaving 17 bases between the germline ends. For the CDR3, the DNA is TGCGCCAGCAGTCCCCCCGGGGGCCCTCCCTACAATGAGCAGTTCTTC. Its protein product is CASSPPGGPPYNEQFF.

The CDR3 reads CASSLVISGHRGRRDQETQYF. The CDR3 DNA reads as TGTGCCAGCAGCTTAGTTATCTCCGGACACAGGGGGCGCCGCGACCAAGAGACCCAGTACTTC. The V and J genes are TRBV11-2 and TRBJ2-5, with TRBD1 matching over 9 bases. This CDR3 spans 21 amino acids. Germline CDR1 SGHAT, CDR2 FQNNGV. Unmatched junction bases numbered 18, after V lost 1 base and J lost 0 bases. The entire variable domain, with the rest obtained from reference TRBV11-2 and TRBJ2-5, is as follows: EAGVAQSPRYKIIEKRQSVAFWCNPISGHATLYWYQQILGQGPKLLIQFQNNGVVDDSQLPKDRFSAERLKGVDSTLKIQPAKLEDSAVYLCASSLVISGHRGRRDQETQYFGPGTRLLVL.

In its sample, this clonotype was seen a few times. CDR3 nucleotides: TGCAGCGTTGGCAGGGCCCCTCAAGAGACCCAGTACTTC. As protein: CSVGRAPQETQYF. This chain joins TRBV29-1 and TRBJ2-5; D is perhaps TRBD1 (5 bases). Between the trimmed V and J ends, which lost 4 bases and 2 bases, there was a span of 11 bases. The CDR3 covers 13 residues. The germline V gene has CDR1 SQVTM and CDR2 ANQGSEA.

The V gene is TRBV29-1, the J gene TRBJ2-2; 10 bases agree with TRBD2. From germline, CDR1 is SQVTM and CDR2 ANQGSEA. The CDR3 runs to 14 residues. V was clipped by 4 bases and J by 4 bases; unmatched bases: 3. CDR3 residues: CSVAKRGGTGELFF. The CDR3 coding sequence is TGCAGCGTTGCGAAGCGGGGGGGCACCGGGGAGCTGTTTTTT.

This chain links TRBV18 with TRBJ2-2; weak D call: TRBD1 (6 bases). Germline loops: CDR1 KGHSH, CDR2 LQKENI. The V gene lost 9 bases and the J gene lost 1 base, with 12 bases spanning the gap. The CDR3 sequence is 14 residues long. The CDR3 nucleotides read TGTGCCAGTACCACAGGGTGGAACACCGGGGAGCTGTTTTTT. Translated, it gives CASTTGWNTGELFF.

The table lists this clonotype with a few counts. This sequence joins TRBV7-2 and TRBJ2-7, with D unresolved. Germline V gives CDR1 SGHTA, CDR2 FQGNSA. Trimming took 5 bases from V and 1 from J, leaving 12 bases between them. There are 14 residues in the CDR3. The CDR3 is CASSRQTVSYEQYF. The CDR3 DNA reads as TGTGCCAGCAGCCGACAAACCGTATCCTACGAGCAGTACTTC. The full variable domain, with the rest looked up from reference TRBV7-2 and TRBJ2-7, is GAGVSQSPSNKVTEKGKDVELRCDPISGHTALYWYRQSLGQGLEFLIYFQGNSAPDKSGLPSDRFSAERTGGSVSTLTIQRTQQEDSAVYLCASSRQTVSYEQYFGPGTRLTVT.

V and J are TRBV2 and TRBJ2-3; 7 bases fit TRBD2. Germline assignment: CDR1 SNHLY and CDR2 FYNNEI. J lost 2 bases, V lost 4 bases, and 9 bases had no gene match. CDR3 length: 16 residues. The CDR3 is CASSVMRGRPTDTQYF. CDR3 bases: TGTGCCAGCAGTGTTATGCGGGGGAGACCCACAGATACGCAGTATTTT.

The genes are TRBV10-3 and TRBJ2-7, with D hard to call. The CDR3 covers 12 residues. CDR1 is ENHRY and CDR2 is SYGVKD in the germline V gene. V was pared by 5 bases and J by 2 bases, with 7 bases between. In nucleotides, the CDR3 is TGTGCCATCAGTCCATTAACCTACGAGCAGTACTTC. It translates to CAISPLTYEQYF.

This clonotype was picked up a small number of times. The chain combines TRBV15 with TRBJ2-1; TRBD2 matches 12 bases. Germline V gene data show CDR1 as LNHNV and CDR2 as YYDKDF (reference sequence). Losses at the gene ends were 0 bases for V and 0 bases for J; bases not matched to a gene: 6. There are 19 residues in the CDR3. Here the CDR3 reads CATSRDYASGGASYNEQFF. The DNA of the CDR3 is TGTGCCACCAGCAGAGATTACGCTAGCGGGGGGGCCTCCTACAATGAGCAGTTCTTC.

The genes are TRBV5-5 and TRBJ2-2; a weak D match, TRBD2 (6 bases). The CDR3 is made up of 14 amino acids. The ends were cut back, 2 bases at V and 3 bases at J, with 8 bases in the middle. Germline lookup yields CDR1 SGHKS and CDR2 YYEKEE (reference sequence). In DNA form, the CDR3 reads TGTGCCAGCAGCTTCTGGAGGGACACCGGGGAGCTGTTTTTT. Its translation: CASSFWRDTGELFF.

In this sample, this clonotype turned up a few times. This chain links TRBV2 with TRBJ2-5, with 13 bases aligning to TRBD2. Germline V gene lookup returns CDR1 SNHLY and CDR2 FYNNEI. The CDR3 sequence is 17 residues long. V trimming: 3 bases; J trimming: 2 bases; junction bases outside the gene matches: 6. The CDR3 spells CASSEALAGGSQETQYF. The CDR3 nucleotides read TGTGCCAGCAGTGAGGCACTAGCGGGGGGGTCACAAGAGACCCAGTACTTC.

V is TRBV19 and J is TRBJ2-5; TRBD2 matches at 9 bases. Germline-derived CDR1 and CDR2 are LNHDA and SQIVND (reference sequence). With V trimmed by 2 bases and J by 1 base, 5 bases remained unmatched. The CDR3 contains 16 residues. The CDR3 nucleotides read TGTGCCAGTAGTATAACTCGACTAGCGGTCCAAGAGACCCAGTACTTC. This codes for CASSITRLAVQETQYF.

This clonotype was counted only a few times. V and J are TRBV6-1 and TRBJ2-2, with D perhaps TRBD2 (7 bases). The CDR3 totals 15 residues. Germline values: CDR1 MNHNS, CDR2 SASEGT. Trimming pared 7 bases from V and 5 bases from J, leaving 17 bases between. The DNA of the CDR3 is TGTGCCAGCACTCCCGGGGGGCTCGGGACCGGGGAGCTGTTTTTT. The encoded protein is CASTPGGLGTGELFF.

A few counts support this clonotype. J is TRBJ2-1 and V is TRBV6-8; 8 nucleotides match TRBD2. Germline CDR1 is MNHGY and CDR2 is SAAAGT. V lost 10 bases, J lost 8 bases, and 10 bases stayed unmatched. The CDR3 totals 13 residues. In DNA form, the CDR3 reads TGTGCCACCCTACTAGCGGCCTCAGATGAGCAGTTCTTC. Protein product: CATLLAASDEQFF.

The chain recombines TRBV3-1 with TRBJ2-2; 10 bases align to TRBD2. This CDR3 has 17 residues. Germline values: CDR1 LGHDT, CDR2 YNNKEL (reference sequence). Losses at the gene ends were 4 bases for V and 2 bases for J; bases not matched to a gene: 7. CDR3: CASSRGLARPNTGELFF. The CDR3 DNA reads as TGTGCCAGCAGCCGGGGACTAGCGCGGCCAAACACCGGGGAGCTGTTTTTT.

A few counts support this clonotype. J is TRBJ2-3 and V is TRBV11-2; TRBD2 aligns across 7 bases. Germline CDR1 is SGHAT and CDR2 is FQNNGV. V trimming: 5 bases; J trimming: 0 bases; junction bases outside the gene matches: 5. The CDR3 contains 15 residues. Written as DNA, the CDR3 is TGTGCCAGCAGCGGGGGGGGAATTAGCACAGATACGCAGTATTTT. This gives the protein CASSGGGISTDTQYF.

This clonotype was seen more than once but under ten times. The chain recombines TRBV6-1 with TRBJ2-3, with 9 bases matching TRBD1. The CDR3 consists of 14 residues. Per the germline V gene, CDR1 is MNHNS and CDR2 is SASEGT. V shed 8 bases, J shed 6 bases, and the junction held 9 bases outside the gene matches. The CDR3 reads CASDRDRVTDTQYF. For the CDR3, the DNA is TGTGCCAGCGACAGGGACAGGGTGACCGATACGCAGTATTTT.

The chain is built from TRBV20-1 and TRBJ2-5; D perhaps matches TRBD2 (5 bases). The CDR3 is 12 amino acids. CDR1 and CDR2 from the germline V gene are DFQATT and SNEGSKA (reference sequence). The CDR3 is CSVVERMETQYF. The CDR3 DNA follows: TGCAGCGTAGTGGAGCGGATGGAGACCCAGTACTTC.

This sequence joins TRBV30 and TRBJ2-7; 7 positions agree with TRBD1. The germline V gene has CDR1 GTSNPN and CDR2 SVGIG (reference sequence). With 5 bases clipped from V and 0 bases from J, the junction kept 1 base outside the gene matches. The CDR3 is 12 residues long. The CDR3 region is CAWGDSSYEQYF. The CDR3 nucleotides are TGTGCCTGGGGGGACAGCTCCTACGAGCAGTACTTC.

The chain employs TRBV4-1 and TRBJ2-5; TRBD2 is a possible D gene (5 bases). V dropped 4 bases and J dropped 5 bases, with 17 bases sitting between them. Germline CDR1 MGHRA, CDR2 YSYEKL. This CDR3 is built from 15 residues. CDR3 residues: CASSLGIHGEETQYF. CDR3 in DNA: TGCGCCAGCAGCCTCGGAATTCACGGGGAGGAGACCCAGTACTTC.

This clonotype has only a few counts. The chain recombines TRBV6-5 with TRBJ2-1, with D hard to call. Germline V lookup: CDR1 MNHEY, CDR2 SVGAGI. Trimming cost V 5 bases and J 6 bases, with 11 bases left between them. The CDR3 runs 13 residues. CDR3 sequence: CASSPITANEQFF. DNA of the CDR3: TGTGCCAGCAGTCCGATAACAGCCAATGAGCAGTTCTTC.

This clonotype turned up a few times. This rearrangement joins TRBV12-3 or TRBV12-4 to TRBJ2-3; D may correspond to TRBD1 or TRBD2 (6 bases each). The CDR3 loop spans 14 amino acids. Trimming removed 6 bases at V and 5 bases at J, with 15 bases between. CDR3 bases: TGTGCCAGCAGCTTGGGGGGCCCGAGAGATACGCAGTATTTT. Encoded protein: CASSLGGPRDTQYF.

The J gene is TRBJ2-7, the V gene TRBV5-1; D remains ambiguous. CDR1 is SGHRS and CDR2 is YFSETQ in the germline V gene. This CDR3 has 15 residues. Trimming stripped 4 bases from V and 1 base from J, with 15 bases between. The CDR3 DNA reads TGCGCCAGCAGCCTCCGTATCGGCAGTTCCTACGAGCAGTACTTC. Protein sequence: CASSLRIGSSYEQYF.

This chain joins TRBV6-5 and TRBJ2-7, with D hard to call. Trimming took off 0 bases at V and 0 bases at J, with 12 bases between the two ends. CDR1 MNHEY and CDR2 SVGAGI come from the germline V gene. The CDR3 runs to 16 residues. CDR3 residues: CASSYSWQMSSYEQYF. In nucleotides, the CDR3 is TGTGCCAGCAGTTACTCGTGGCAGATGAGCTCCTACGAGCAGTACTTC.

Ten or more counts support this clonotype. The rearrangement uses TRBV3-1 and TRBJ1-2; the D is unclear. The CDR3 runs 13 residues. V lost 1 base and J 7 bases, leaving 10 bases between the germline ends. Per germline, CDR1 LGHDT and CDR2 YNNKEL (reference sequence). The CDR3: CASSQGGAFGYTF. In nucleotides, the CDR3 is TGTGCCAGCAGCCAAGGTGGCGCCTTTGGCTACACCTTC.

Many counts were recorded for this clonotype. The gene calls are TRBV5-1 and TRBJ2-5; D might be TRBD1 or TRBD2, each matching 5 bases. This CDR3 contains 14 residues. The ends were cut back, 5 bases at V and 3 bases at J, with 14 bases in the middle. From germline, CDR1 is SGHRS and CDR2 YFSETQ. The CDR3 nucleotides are TGCGCCAGCAGGCACCCAGGGAGAAAAGAGACCCAGTACTTC. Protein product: CASRHPGRKETQYF. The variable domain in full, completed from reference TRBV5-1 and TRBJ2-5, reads KAGVTQTPRYLIKTRGQQVTLSCSPISGHRSVSWYQQTPGQGLQFLFEYFSETQRNKGNFPGRFSGRQFSNSRSEMNVSTLELGDSALYLCASRHPGRKETQYFGPGTRLLVL.

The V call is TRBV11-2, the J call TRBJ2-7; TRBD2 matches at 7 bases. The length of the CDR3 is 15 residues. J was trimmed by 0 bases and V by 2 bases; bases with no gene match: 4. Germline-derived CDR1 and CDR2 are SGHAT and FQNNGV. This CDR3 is CASSLTSGDSYEQYF. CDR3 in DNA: TGTGCCAGCAGCTTAACCAGCGGGGACTCCTACGAGCAGTACTTC.